This T cell receptor (beta chain) was sequenced in a study of T cells in Graves' hyperthyroidism and ophthalmopathy. This clonotype was found many times. Germline lookup yields CDR1 KGHSH and CDR2 LQKENI. The junction had 9 bases not matched to a gene; V was cut back by 8 bases and J by 5 bases. The CDR3 totals 14 residues. Using RNA transcripts as the source, TCR beta CDR3 regions were amplified. HTBI primers were used for first-round RT-PCR of the TCR CDR3. MiXCR was run by TCRdb on the multiplex PCR reads, yielding one entry per CDR3 protein. The table has some 530,000 distinct CDR3 sequences, 22% seen once; the top ten hold about 53%. Any patient presenting with uncontrolled infection, other autoimmune disease, pregnancy or lactation was left out. Clinical symptoms, serum thyroxine, TRAb, thyroid ultrasound and orbital computed tomography established diagnosis.

The sequenced sample was blood. This sequence was found in a woman in her 70s with Graves' ophthalmopathy. The rearrangement joins TRBV18 to TRBJ1-1; TRBD1 aligns across 9 bases. This chain's CDR3 is CASSPQGAGTEAFF. The DNA of the CDR3 is TGTGCCAGCAGCCCACAGGGGGCTGGAACTGAAGCTTTCTTT.